A single sample is the source of the 2 T cell receptor beta chains below, sequenced in a study of T cell repertoires in aging, cancer and after chemotherapy (dated by TCRdb to about 2019). Sequencing was carried out with an Illumina MiSeq. Rearranged TRB sequences spanning V, D and J segments were amplified by multiplex touch-down PCR using a mixed TRB-A/B primer pool. The public reads were quality trimmed at Q25 with fastp and then assembled into clones with MiXCR by TCRdb, keeping productive beta chains. Rows are combined by CDR3 protein, so each entry shows the most common genes and DNA. Across this sample there are 1,500 or so distinct CDR3 sequences, with approximately 23% seen only once. Approximately 20% of the sample rests with the top ten. Genomic DNA extracted from peripheral blood, rather than sorted cells or RNA, was used as the source for amplification of TCR beta rearrangements. Input material: blood. These receptors all stem from a human donor with a solid tumor.

Judged by abundance, this clonotype is medium-sized (0.01 to 0.1%). The chain joins TRBV7-2 to TRBJ2-5, with a weak D call TRBD2 (6 bases). Germline V CDR1 and CDR2: SGHTA, FQGNSA. Trimming shortened V by 3 bases and J by 5 bases, and 13 bases separated the two germline ends. CDR3 length: 14 residues. The CDR3 sequence is CASSFLLAEETQYF. CDR3 DNA sequence: TGTGCCAGCAGCTTCCTACTAGCCGAGGAGACCCAGTACTTC.

Sample share makes this clonotype medium-sized. This chain connects TRBV5-1 to TRBJ2-6; D uncertain. Germline V lookup: CDR1 SGHRS, CDR2 YFSETQ. This CDR3 is built from 13 residues. V lost 5 bases to trimming and J lost 4 bases, with 7 bases between them. The CDR3 nucleotides are TGCGCCAGCAGTATCCTGGGGGCCAACGTCCTGACTTTC. Its translation: CASSILGANVLTF. Combining the CDR3 with reference TRBV5-1 and TRBJ2-6 gives the whole variable domain KAGVTQTPRYLIKTRGQQVTLSCSPISGHRSVSWYQQTPGQGLQFLFEYFSETQRNKGNFPGRFSGRQFSNSRSEMNVSTLELGDSALYLCASSILGANVLTFGAGSRLTVL.